This T cell receptor beta chain was profiled in a study of blood T cell repertoires in COVID-19. The wider study: Samples representing acute and convalescent COVID-19 were sourced from the United States, Italy and Spain. T cells, B-cell-depleted T cells, or PBMCs supplied cDNA or gDNA.

This clone has a single count. As originally analysed: Cell counts per sample came from amplifying reference gene primers. Sequencing was performed with immunoSEQ multiplex PCR; in TCRdb, only in-frame clones are kept and a portion is missing. From that table come the V and J calls and clone size; the DNA was used to work out D and trimming. This sample yields 120,000 to 150,000 clones, of which 60% to 85% are seen a single time; around 17% belongs to the top ten. Sequencing was carried out using peripheral blood. This sequence was found in a man in his forties or fifties with acute or convalescent COVID-19.

CDR3 nucleotides: TGTGCCAGCAGCCTCATCAGTCGGGGGGCGGCCAAAAACATTCAGTACTTC. Its translation: CASSLISRGAAKNIQYF. The chain carries TRBV7-8 and TRBJ2-4; perhaps TRBD2 as D (7 bases). The germline V gene encodes CDR1 SGHVS and CDR2 FQNEAQ. The CDR3 totals 17 residues. The V gene lost 5 bases and the J gene lost 1 base, with 18 bases spanning the gap.